Listed here are 5 T cell receptor beta chains from one sample, sequenced in a study of Graves' ophthalmopathy and Graves' hyperthyroidism. As the template, RNA transcripts were used to amplify TCR beta CDR3 regions. The library came from an HTBI-primed first-round RT-PCR and a second-round multiplex PCR. TCRdb re-called the multiplex PCR reads through MiXCR, storing one row per CDR3 protein. The sample contains hundreds of thousands of distinct CDR3 sequences, 20% to 25% of which appear only once. Sequences were obtained from peripheral blood. Receptors originate from a woman under 30 with stable Graves' hyperthyroidism. Some clones in this sample may be carry-over from other donors' samples.

This clonotype was seen repeatedly, ten times or more. The gene calls are TRBV19 and TRBJ2-7; D call uncertain. Germline-derived CDR1 and CDR2 are LNHDA and SQIVND (reference sequence). CDR3 size: 12 residues. The V gene lost 5 bases and the J gene lost 7 bases, with 12 bases spanning the gap. Here the CDR3 DNA reads TGTGCCAGTAGTCCCCGGCGAAATGAGCAGTACTTC. Its protein is CASSPRRNEQYF. Full variable domain (missing parts from reference TRBV19 and TRBJ2-7): DGGITQSPKYLFRKEGQNVTLSCEQNLNHDAMYWYRQDPGQGLRLIYYSQIVNDFQKGDIAEGYSVSREKKESFPLTVTSAQKNPTAFYLCASSPRRNEQYFGPGTRLTVT.

This clonotype was counted many times. V usage is TRBV6-5 and J usage is TRBJ2-5; TRBD1 aligns across 7 bases. V was clipped by 6 bases and J by 3 bases; unmatched bases: 7. From germline, CDR1 is MNHEY and CDR2 SVGAGI. The CDR3 runs to 14 residues. The DNA for the CDR3 is TGTGCCAGCAGAACAGGGGCCGCCGAAGAGACCCAGTACTTC. Its protein is CASRTGAAEETQYF.

This rearrangement joins TRBV7-8 to TRBJ1-3; no firm D call. Trimming removed 7 bases from V and 6 bases from J, with 10 bases in between. This CDR3 is 12 amino acids long. Germline CDR1 reads SGHVS; CDR2 reads FQNEAQ. CDR3 protein: CASKAQANTIYF. For the CDR3, the DNA is TGTGCCAGCAAGGCCCAGGCAAACACCATATATTTT.

This clonotype occurred many times. The chain links TRBV6-2 or TRBV6-3 to TRBJ2-2; 13 bases fit TRBD2. The CDR3 is made up of 18 amino acids. The ends lost 7 bases at V and 1 base at J; junction bases unmatched: 9. Per the germline V gene, CDR1 is MNHEY and CDR2 is SVGEGT. DNA for the CDR3: TGTGCCAGCATTAAGACTAGCGGGAGGCCTAAGAACACCGGGGAGCTGTTTTTT. It codes for CASIKTSGRPKNTGELFF.

The V call is TRBV4-1, the J call TRBJ1-1; D gene ambiguous. The V end was cut by 5 bases, the J end by 3 bases, with 10 bases between. The CDR3 extends over 13 amino acids. Germline CDR1 and CDR2: MGHRA and YSYEKL. Here the CDR3 reads CASSETSDTEAFF. CDR3 DNA: TGCGCCAGCAGCGAAACATCAGACACTGAAGCTTTCTTT.